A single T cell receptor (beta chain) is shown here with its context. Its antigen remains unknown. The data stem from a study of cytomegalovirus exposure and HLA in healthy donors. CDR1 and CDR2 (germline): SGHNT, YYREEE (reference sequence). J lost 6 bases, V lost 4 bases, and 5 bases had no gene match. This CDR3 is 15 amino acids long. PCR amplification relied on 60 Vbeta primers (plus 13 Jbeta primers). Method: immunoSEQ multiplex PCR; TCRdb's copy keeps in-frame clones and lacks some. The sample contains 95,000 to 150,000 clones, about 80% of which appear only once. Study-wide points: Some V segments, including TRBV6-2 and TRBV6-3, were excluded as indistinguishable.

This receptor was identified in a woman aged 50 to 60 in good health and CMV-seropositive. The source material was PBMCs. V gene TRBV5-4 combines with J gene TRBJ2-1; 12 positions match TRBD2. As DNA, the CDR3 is TGTGCCAGCAGCCCGACTAGCGGGAGATTCAATGAGCAGTTCTTC. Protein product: CASSPTSGRFNEQFF.